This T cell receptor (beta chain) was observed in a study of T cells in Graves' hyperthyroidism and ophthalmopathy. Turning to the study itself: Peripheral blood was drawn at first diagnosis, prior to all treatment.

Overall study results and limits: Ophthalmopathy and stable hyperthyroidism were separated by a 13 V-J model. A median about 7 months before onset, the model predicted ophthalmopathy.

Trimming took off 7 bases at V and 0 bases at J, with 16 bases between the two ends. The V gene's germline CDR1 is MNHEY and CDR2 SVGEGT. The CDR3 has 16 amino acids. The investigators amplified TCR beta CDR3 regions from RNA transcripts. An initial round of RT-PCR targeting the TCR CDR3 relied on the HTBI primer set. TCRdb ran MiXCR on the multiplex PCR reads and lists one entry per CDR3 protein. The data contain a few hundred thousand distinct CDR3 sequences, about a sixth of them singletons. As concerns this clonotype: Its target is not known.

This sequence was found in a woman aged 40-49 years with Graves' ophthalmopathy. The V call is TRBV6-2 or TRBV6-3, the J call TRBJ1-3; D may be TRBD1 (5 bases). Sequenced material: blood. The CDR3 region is CASKPSVGASGNTIYF. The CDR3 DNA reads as TGTGCCAGCAAACCCTCGGTTGGGGCCTCTGGAAACACCATATATTTT.